This is a list of T cell receptor beta chains from one sample in a study. TCRdb recomputed calls from the 5' RACE reads with MiXCR, one row per CDR3 protein. The table includes 60,000 to 65,000 distinct CDR3 sequences, about 31% detected once. Sample: tumor-infiltrating naive CD4+ T cells sorted from the breast tumor. Every receptor here comes from a female donor with breast cancer. Both conserved end residues are part of each CDR3.

J gene | V gene | CDR3 protein
TRBJ2-1 | TRBV20-1 | CSASQPRDEQFF
TRBJ2-1 | TRBV7-8 | CASSLNTGGRLFF
TRBJ1-1 | TRBV7-2 | CASSPLNGYTEAFF
TRBJ1-6 | TRBV4-1 | CASSQAQENNSPLHF
TRBJ2-7 | TRBV6-6 | CASSWGLAAYEQYF
TRBJ1-2 | TRBV29-1 | CSVGTVVYGYTF
TRBJ2-7 | TRBV20-1 | CSARREVREQYF
TRBJ2-2 | TRBV27 | CASSLNRNTGELFF
TRBJ2-6 | TRBV7-2 | CASSYRTVTGANVLTF
TRBJ1-2 | TRBV6-1 | CASTPMRTYGYTF
TRBJ1-2 | TRBV5-4 | CASSLGQLYGYTF
TRBJ2-3 | TRBV12-3/TRBV12-4 | CASSSCTDTQYF
TRBJ2-2 | TRBV9 | CASSVGGPGELFF
TRBJ2-1 | TRBV7-9 | CASSFIRGSYNEQFF
TRBJ1-3 | TRBV7-2 | CASSLYAGNTIYF
TRBJ2-7 | TRBV20-1 | CSARAYGTSGSLSSEQYF
TRBJ1-2 | TRBV15 | CATSRVRMNYGYTF
TRBJ2-1 | TRBV7-2 | CASSLRSGQGSFF
TRBJ2-2 | TRBV4-2 | CASSQEWRAGEMGTGELFF
TRBJ1-1 | TRBV27 | CASSPREYTEAFF
TRBJ2-3 | TRBV7-8 | CASSYGQGSTDTQYF
TRBJ1-2 | TRBV20-1 | CSPQGGLDGYTF
TRBJ1-1 | TRBV7-9 | CASSPAYGGTEAFF
TRBJ2-7 | TRBV27 | CASTRQGGSYEQYF
TRBJ2-5 | TRBV7-8 | CASSLVVVRGTQYF
TRBJ2-1 | TRBV5-6 | CASSLAGAVFF
TRBJ1-1 | TRBV13 | CASSKQTPGLVMNTEAFF
TRBJ1-6 | TRBV12-3/TRBV12-4 | CASSPRQGSNSPLHF
TRBJ2-3 | TRBV20-1 | CSASAKVAVDTQYF
TRBJ2-1 | TRBV6-1 | CASSESREQFF
TRBJ1-1 | TRBV6-1 | CASSEGWAGQTEAFF
TRBJ1-4 | TRBV6-5 | CASGSSGISNEKLFF
TRBJ2-5 | TRBV20-1 | CSVWAGTEETQYF
TRBJ2-7 | TRBV12-3/TRBV12-4 | CASSLASFLAGGSNYEQYF
TRBJ1-5 | TRBV7-2 | CASSFGQGARYSNQPQHF
TRBJ1-4 | TRBV25-1 | CASRTVGDENLFF
TRBJ2-1 | TRBV7-3 | CASSRKGGGEQFF
TRBJ2-1 | TRBV30 | CAWSVGLASRSEQFF
TRBJ1-6 | TRBV27 | CASSSAGSSPLHF
TRBJ1-4 | TRBV6-2/TRBV6-3 | CASSYLRTRELFF
TRBJ2-3 | TRBV12-3/TRBV12-4 | CATRGGLGTDTQYF
TRBJ1-2 | TRBV7-2 | CASSQTRTAAGYTF
TRBJ2-6 | TRBV20-1 | CSARARQKTGANVLTF